This T cell receptor beta chain appears in the sequencing data of a study of blood T cell repertoires in COVID-19. Study at large: From the United States, Italy and Spain came samples of acute and convalescent COVID-19. Sample material is recorded as cDNA or gDNA derived from T cells, B-cell-depleted T cells, or PBMCs.

Authors' data handling: For nucleated cells, counts were estimated from reference gene primer amplification. Assay: immunoSEQ multiplex PCR; the TCRdb copy retains only in-frame clones and omits some. That table gives V, J and clone size, and the DNA gave D and trimming. Of hundreds of thousands of clones detected, roughly 85% appear once; the ten largest clones hold 0.98%. Trimming cost V 2 bases and J 10 bases, with 15 bases left between them. Germline V lookup: CDR1 LNHDA, CDR2 SQIVND (reference sequence). The length of the CDR3 is 14 residues. The receptor's source is a middle-aged man with acute or convalescent COVID-19. This sequence joins TRBV19 and TRBJ1-5, with a weak D call TRBD1 (5 bases). Material for sequencing was peripheral blood. The CDR3 reads CASSILGPTRPQHF. The CDR3 region has the DNA TGTGCCAGTAGTATATTGGGGCCCACCCGTCCCCAGCATTTT.